This TCR beta chain was obtained from a study of technical replicates of blood from a handful of donors. V shed 3 bases and J shed 0 bases, with 9 bases lying between them. The CDR3 is 14 amino acids. CDR1 SGHNT and CDR2 YYREEE come from the germline V gene (reference sequence). Data came from immunoSEQ multiplex PCR; TCRdb stores just in-frame clones and leaves some out. The sample has approximately 82,000 clones, 80% to 95% seen once. In this sample, this clone turned up once. The rearrangement links TRBV5-4 to TRBJ1-2; possible D gene TRBD1, 6 bases. The specimen sequenced was T cells isolated from PBMCs. This TCR was sampled from a human donor in good health. Some clones in this sample may be carry-over from other donors' samples. This chain's CDR3 is CASSWQGSNYGYTF. CDR3 in DNA: TGTGCCAGCAGCTGGCAGGGGTCTAACTATGGCTACACCTTC.